The 6 T cell receptor beta chains reported below all come from one sample, sequenced in a study of blood T cell repertoires in COVID-19. Repertoires were generated with immunoSEQ multiplex PCR, while TCRdb's copy carries only in-frame clones and drops some. Of about 83,000 clones listed, 90% were seen once; the top ten hold 15% to 20%. The sequenced sample consisted of peripheral blood. These receptors came from a woman older than 75 with active or convalescent COVID-19.

The J gene is TRBJ1-1, the V gene TRBV10-3; 8 bases line up with TRBD1. After removal of 9 bases from V and 1 base from J, the junction contained 4 bases not matched to a gene. The CDR3 length is 13 residues. CDR1 is ENHRY and CDR2 is SYGVKD in the germline V gene. The CDR3 sequence: CAIAGTGNTEAFF. CDR3 nucleotides: TGTGCCATTGCCGGGACAGGGAACACTGAAGCTTTCTTT.

V gene TRBV3-1 (or the pseudogene TRBV3-2) combines with J gene TRBJ2-7, with D hard to call. V gave up 1 base and J gave up 2 bases, with 12 bases separating them. The CDR3 is made up of 15 amino acids. Germline CDR1 reads LGHDT; CDR2 reads YNNKEL (reference sequence). The CDR3, as DNA: TGTGCCAGCAGCCAAGGCCGGGTCGCAACCTACGAGCAGTACTTC. The encoded protein is CASSQGRVATYEQYF.

V is TRBV4-2 and J is TRBJ2-2, with 8 bases matching TRBD2. The CDR3 runs to 16 residues. Trimming at V came to 3 bases and at J to 3 bases, leaving 6 bases not matched to a gene. Germline-derived CDR1 and CDR2 are LGHNA and YNFKEQ. DNA of the CDR3: TGTGCCAGCAGCCAGCCAGGGCGGGGGGACACCGGGGAGCTGTTTTTT. This codes for CASSQPGRGDTGELFF.

The chain links TRBV2 to TRBJ2-7, with D possibly being TRBD2 (5 bases). V was shortened by 7 bases and J by 2 bases, with 15 bases between the two germline ends. CDR3 length equals 14 residues. The germline V gene encodes CDR1 SNHLY and CDR2 FYNNEI. For the CDR3, the DNA is TGTGCCAGCATCCGGGTGTCCGGGGCCTACGAGCAGTACTTC. Protein: CASIRVSGAYEQYF.

V usage is TRBV4-1 and J usage is TRBJ1-2; D might be TRBD1 (6 bases). This CDR3 comprises 16 residues. The V gene lost 3 bases and the J gene lost 6 bases, with 20 bases spanning the gap. The germline CDR1 and CDR2 sequences are MGHRA and YSYEKL. CDR3 in DNA: TGCGCCAGCAGCCACCCTCACAGGGCAGGGGTCGATGGCTACACCTTC. It specifies CASSHPHRAGVDGYTF.

This chain joins TRBV4-1 and TRBJ1-4, with a possible D match to TRBD1 (6 bases). There are 16 residues in the CDR3. V was cut by 4 bases and J by 3 bases, with 15 bases left in between. Germline lookup yields CDR1 MGHRA and CDR2 YSYEKL. The CDR3 protein is CASSLVWTDPNEKLFF. For the CDR3, the DNA is TGCGCCAGCAGCCTAGTATGGACAGACCCTAATGAAAAACTGTTTTTT.